This record covers a single TCR beta chain. What it recognizes is unknown. This specimen belongs to a study of blood T cells in healthy people across ages. Donors were healthy Caucasian individuals from Russia aged about 6 to 90. Study-level findings and limits: Long-lived donors had more naive CD4+ cells and higher diversity than aged donors.

A J-beta primer mix and a sample-barcoded 5' primer were used in a second PCR of roughly 6 to 11 cycles. Sequencing yielded, for each sample, at least 3 million paired-end reads carrying CDR3. TCRdb reprocessed the 5' RACE reads via MiXCR and lists one record per CDR3 protein. The sample has about 670,000 distinct CDR3 sequences; about 43% are singletons. In germline, CDR1 is DFQATT, CDR2 SNEGSKA (reference sequence). This CDR3 is 12 amino acids long. Unmatched junction bases numbered 4, after V lost 3 bases and J lost 6 bases. The TCR originated in an elderly man in good health. This chain uses TRBV20-1 with TRBJ1-1; 7 bases agree with TRBD1. The sample consisted of blood. DNA of the CDR3: TGCAGTGCTAGTCCAGGGGGTCCTGAAGCTTTCTTT. It specifies CSASPGGPEAFF.